This T cell receptor (beta chain) derives from a study of blood T cell repertoires in COVID-19. The table came from immunoSEQ multiplex PCR; TCRdb's copy has only in-frame clones and leaves some out. The sample includes approximately 200,000 clones, about four fifths of them seen just once. Trimming at V came to 0 bases and at J to 0 bases, leaving 7 bases not matched to a gene. CDR1 and CDR2 from the germline V gene are KGHSH and LQKENI. The CDR3 consists of 18 residues. The TCR originated in a man aged 35 to 55 who had recovered from COVID-19. The chain uses TRBV18 and TRBJ1-1; TRBD1 aligns across 10 bases. The sequencing sample was made of PBMCs or T cells enriched from blood (not recorded which). CDR3 sequence: CASSPPRGQGPLNTEAFF. The CDR3 region has the DNA TGTGCCAGCTCACCACCGCGGGGACAGGGGCCGTTGAACACTGAAGCTTTCTTT.